This T cell receptor beta chain was identified during a study of T cell repertoires in cytomegalovirus infection. The overall study: Matching HLA type, along with CMV infection, was indicated by public TCR beta signatures.

At least ten counts were recorded for this clonotype. The antigen is undetermined. TCRdb ran MiXCR on the reads and lists one entry per CDR3 protein. Of around 490,000 distinct CDR3 sequences in the sample, 26% were seen once. The V gene's germline CDR1 is SGHVS and CDR2 FQNEAQ. This CDR3 region has 15 residues. Trimming stripped 5 bases from V and 5 bases from J, with 18 bases between. Findings and caveats of the study: Frequencies of public TCR beta families were cumulated, and this identified carriers of CMV plus the relevant HLA. HLA-C-restricted CMV clonotypes gave the most frequent clonotype in two of eight donors.

The TCR originated in a human donor in good health (CMV status not recorded). Some clones in this sample may be carry-over from other donors' samples. Sequences were obtained from PBMCs. The chain has TRBV7-8 and TRBJ2-5; maybe TRBD2 (5 bases). The DNA of the CDR3 is TGTGCCAGCAGCCCCCCGGACTCGGTGTTTGAGACCCAGTACTTC. It is translated as CASSPPDSVFETQYF.